These T cell receptor beta chains were read from a single sample in a study of blood T cell repertoires in COVID-19. The repertoire was sequenced with immunoSEQ multiplex PCR; TCRdb's copy has only in-frame clones and lacks some. The sample has tens of thousands of clones, 88% seen once. Specimen: peripheral blood. The origin of the receptors is a woman aged 70-85 years with acute or convalescent COVID-19. Both conserved end residues are part of each CDR3. Each record gives: V gene, J gene, D gene, clone size, CDR3 DNA, CDR3 protein. The D gene is left open where the match is weak. A row's size may be missing; if present it is once, few, many or a size class.

TRBV3-1/TRBV3-2	TRBJ2-1	TRBD2	NA	TGTGCCAGCAGCCAACAGCGGGGCAATGAGCAGTTCTTC	CASSQQRGNEQFF
TRBV4-2	TRBJ2-1	TRBD2	NA	TGTGCCAGCAGCCAAGGGGCGGGGGGGCCGTTTAATGAGCAGTTCTTC	CASSQGAGGPFNEQFF
TRBV5-4	TRBJ2-7	NA	NA	TGTGCCAGCAGCTTGGGGCAGTCATACGAGCAGTACTTC	CASSLGQSYEQYF
TRBV7-8	TRBJ1-4	NA	once	TGTGCCAGCAGCCGTCGGGGGGGGCTGGGAACTAATGAAAAACTGTTTTTT	CASSRRGGLGTNEKLFF
TRBV27	TRBJ2-4	NA	NA	TGTGCCAGCAGGCCCCCAGGTATCAAAAACATTCAGTACTTC	CASRPPGIKNIQYF
TRBV4-1	TRBJ2-1	NA	NA	TGCGCCAGCAGCCAAGATATATTAGCCTACAATGAGCAGTTCTTC	CASSQDILAYNEQFF
TRBV5-1	TRBJ2-1	TRBD2	NA	TGCGCCAGCACGGAGCGGGGGGTTCCCAATGAGCAGTTCTTC	CASTERGVPNEQFF
TRBV5-1	TRBJ1-4	NA	NA	TGCGCCAGCAGGCCGGGAGGGTCGACTAATGAAAAACTGTTTTTT	CASRPGGSTNEKLFF
TRBV2	TRBJ2-1	TRBD1	NA	TGTGCCAGCAGGTCGACAGGGCGAGATTACAATGAGCAGTTCTTC	CASRSTGRDYNEQFF
TRBV18	TRBJ2-2	NA	NA	TGTGCCAGCTCACCCTATGGAATCGAAAGGGGCGGGGAGCTGTTTTTT	CASSPYGIERGGELFF
TRBV20-1	TRBJ2-5	NA	NA	TGCAGTGCTAGTATCGGCGGGCCAATACAAGAGACCCAGTACTTC	CSASIGGPIQETQYF
TRBV7-9	TRBJ2-5	TRBD2	NA	TGTGCCAGCAGCTTTTGGACTAGCGGGACAGAGACCCAGTACTTC	CASSFWTSGTETQYF
TRBV3-1/TRBV3-2	TRBJ2-1	TRBD1	NA	TGTGCCAGCAGCCAAGATGTAAGGGGGCCCAGAAGTGGGGTGAACAATGAGCAGTTCTTC	CASSQDVRGPRSGVNNEQFF
TRBV5-1	TRBJ2-1	TRBD2	NA	TGCGCCAGCAGCTCGGGGATGGCGACTAGCGGGAGTATTTATGAGCAGTTCTTC	CASSSGMATSGSIYEQFF
TRBV13	TRBJ2-3	TRBD2	NA	TGTGCCAGCAGCTTATCATCGGGTAGCGGGGGCCCCACAGATACGCAGTATTTT	CASSLSSGSGGPTDTQYF
TRBV24-1	TRBJ1-2	TRBD1	NA	TGTGCCACCTTCGGACAGGTCAAAATCTATGGCTACACCTTC	CATFGQVKIYGYTF
TRBV9	TRBJ2-1	NA	NA	TGTGCCAGCAGCGTAGCCGCTAATGGTTACAATGAGCAGTTCTTC	CASSVAANGYNEQFF
TRBV11-2	TRBJ1-1	NA	NA	TGTGCCAGCAGCTTCCCTTTTGGGGGCAGGGACGGTGAAGCTTTCTTT	CASSFPFGGRDGEAFF
TRBV6-2/TRBV6-3	TRBJ2-2	NA	NA	TGTGCCAGCAGTTCAAGCTACGGTGGCGGGGAGCTGTTTTTT	CASSSSYGGGELFF
TRBV7-9	TRBJ2-1	NA	few	TGTGCCAGCAGCTCCCGGGACTCTTCCTACAATGAGCAGTTCTTC	CASSSRDSSYNEQFF
TRBV5-1	TRBJ1-1	TRBD1	NA	TGCGCCAGCAGCTTCACAGGGGCGACTGAAGCTTTCTTT	CASSFTGATEAFF
TRBV10-1	TRBJ2-2	NA	NA	TGCGCCACCAGCCGGGTTAGAACGAACACCGGGGAGCTGTTTTTT	CATSRVRTNTGELFF
TRBV19	TRBJ1-4	TRBD1	NA	TGTGCCAGTAGTATAGATGGGGACAGGGCGGATGAAAAACTGTTTTTT	CASSIDGDRADEKLFF
TRBV3-1/TRBV3-2	TRBJ1-3	NA	many	TGTGCCAGCAGCCCGGGGTCAGGTGGAAACACCATATATTTT	CASSPGSGGNTIYF
TRBV19	TRBJ2-7	TRBD2	NA	TGTGCCAGTAGTACAACTAGCGGGAGAGGGGAGCAGTACTTC	CASSTTSGRGEQYF
TRBV19	TRBJ1-5	TRBD1	NA	TGTGCCAGTACCCGACAGGGTAGTCAGCCCCAGCATTTT	CASTRQGSQPQHF
TRBV5-1	TRBJ2-1	NA	NA	TGCGCCAGCAGCTTGGAAGGGACAAGGAACAATGAGCAGTTCTTC	CASSLEGTRNNEQFF
TRBV28	TRBJ1-5	NA	NA	TGTGCCAGCACTTTGGGGGGGCTGCATCAGCCCCAGCATTTT	CASTLGGLHQPQHF
TRBV7-8	TRBJ2-5	TRBD2	NA	TGTGCCAGCAGCTTTCTAGCGGGGGGGTCGAGGGTAGAGACCCAGTACTTC	CASSFLAGGSRVETQYF
TRBV5-6	TRBJ2-3	NA	NA	TGTGCCAGCAGCCGAGTTGCGTCTAGCCCCGGCACAGATACGCAGTATTTT	CASSRVASSPGTDTQYF
TRBV6-6	TRBJ1-4	TRBD1	NA	TGTGCCAGCAGACTAGCCGGGACAGGGTCTCAGAAACTGTTTTTT	CASRLAGTGSQKLFF